What follows describes a single T cell receptor (beta chain). Germline CDR1 reads SGHRS; CDR2 reads YFSETQ. This CDR3 region has 15 residues. With 0 bases removed from V and 1 base from J, the gap between germline ends came to 8 bases. These data belong to a study of T cell changes during pregnancy in multiple sclerosis. The protocol was immunoSEQ multiplex PCR, while the TCRdb copy is restricted to in-frame clones and leaves out a portion. The repertoire has about 59,000 clones, about 91% of them found once; the top ten carry about 0.85%. The chain has TRBV5-1 and TRBJ1-3; a weak D match, TRBD1 (6 bases). The TCR originated in a female donor with multiple sclerosis, enrolled in a pregnancy study. The sample here was peripheral blood, taken before pregnancy. The CDR3 bases are TGCGCCAGCAGCTTGGCTACAGGGTCTGGAAACACCATATATTTT. Protein product: CASSLATGSGNTIYF.